The entry below describes one TCR beta chain. Its cognate antigen is unknown. This CDR3 comprises 16 residues. Trimming cost V 6 bases and J 8 bases, with 25 bases left between them. Germline V gene data show CDR1 as LNHDA and CDR2 as SQIVND (reference sequence). This specimen comes from a study of shared clonotypes between healthy human individuals. Libraries were prepared by immunoSEQ multiplex PCR; TCRdb keeps only in-frame clonotypes and omits some of them. The sample consists of 850,000 to 1,100,000 clones, 60% to 80% of them appearing once. Study-wide results and limits: Naive subsets typically showed greater estimated richness than memory subsets. Clonotypes shared by all four sorted-subset donors had higher generation probabilities than non-shared clonotypes.

The sample comprised memory CD4+ T cells from PBMCs. Subset indicated: CD45RA-negative fraction. This TCR was recovered from a man aged 18 to 35 in good health. Some clones in this sample may be carry-over from other donors' samples. V gene TRBV19 combines with J gene TRBJ1-2; D perhaps matches TRBD1 (5 bases). CDR3 sequence reads: CASSPGGETGLKGYTF. CDR3 DNA: TGTGCCAGTAGCCCCGGGGGGGAGACCGGCCTAAAAGGCTACACCTTC.